These 5 T cell receptor beta chains were sequenced from one sample in a study of blood T cell repertoires in COVID-19. Assay used: immunoSEQ multiplex PCR; TCRdb lists only in-frame clones, some missing. The data show a few hundred thousand clones, about four fifths seen once. The sequenced material came from PBMCs or T cells enriched from blood (not recorded which). The origin of the receptors is a woman aged 45-65 years who had recovered from COVID-19.

The rearrangement links TRBV4-1 to TRBJ1-5; tentatively, D is TRBD1 (6 bases). The CDR3 is made up of 15 amino acids. Trimming cost V 4 bases and J 4 bases, with 14 bases left between them. Germline CDR1 and CDR2: MGHRA and YSYEKL. The CDR3 loop is CASSLYGQPNQPQHF. The CDR3 DNA sequence: TGCGCCAGCAGCCTTTACGGACAGCCGAATCAGCCCCAGCATTTT.

The J gene is TRBJ2-7, the V gene TRBV7-9, with TRBD2 as a possible D gene (6 bases). Germline V CDR1 and CDR2: SEHNR, FQNEAQ (reference sequence). V was clipped by 6 bases and J by 7 bases, with 10 bases between them. The CDR3 totals 11 residues. The CDR3 bases are TGTGCCAGCAGTGGGAGCGGGGAGCAGTACTTC. This encodes CASSGSGEQYF. Full variable domain (remainder filled in from reference TRBV7-9 and TRBJ2-7): DTGVSQNPRHKITKRGQNVTFRCDPISEHNRLYWYRQTLGQGPEFLTYFQNEAQLEKSRLLSDRFSAERPKGSFSTLEIQRTEQGDSAMYLCASSGSGEQYFGPGTRLTVT.

About this clone: Other DNA variants within this sample encode the same CDR3. V and J are TRBV6-1 and TRBJ1-1; 10 nucleotides match TRBD1. Unmatched junction bases numbered 4, after V lost 2 bases and J lost 4 bases. Germline lookup yields CDR1 MNHNS and CDR2 SASEGT. This CDR3 region has 15 residues. Here the CDR3 reads CASSEPRTGGTEAFF. In nucleotides, the CDR3 is TGTGCCAGCAGTGAACCGAGGACAGGGGGCACTGAAGCTTTCTTT.

The genes are TRBV18 and TRBJ2-1, with a weak D call TRBD1 (7 bases). Between the trimmed V and J ends, which lost 0 bases and 14 bases, there was a span of 11 bases. This CDR3 spans 12 amino acids. The germline gives CDR1 KGHSH, CDR2 LQKENI. The CDR3 sequence is CASSPPAGGKFF. The CDR3 nucleotides are TGTGCCAGCTCACCACCGGCAGGGGGGAAGTTCTTC.

The chain combines TRBV30 with TRBJ1-2; 11 nucleotides agree with TRBD1. Per germline, CDR1 GTSNPN and CDR2 SVGIG (reference sequence). V gave up 4 bases and J gave up 4 bases; unmatched junction bases: 14. The CDR3 length is 17 residues. The CDR3 is CAWTPPGGQGAIYGYTF. CDR3 DNA: TGTGCCTGGACCCCACCTGGAGGACAGGGGGCGATCTATGGCTACACCTTC.